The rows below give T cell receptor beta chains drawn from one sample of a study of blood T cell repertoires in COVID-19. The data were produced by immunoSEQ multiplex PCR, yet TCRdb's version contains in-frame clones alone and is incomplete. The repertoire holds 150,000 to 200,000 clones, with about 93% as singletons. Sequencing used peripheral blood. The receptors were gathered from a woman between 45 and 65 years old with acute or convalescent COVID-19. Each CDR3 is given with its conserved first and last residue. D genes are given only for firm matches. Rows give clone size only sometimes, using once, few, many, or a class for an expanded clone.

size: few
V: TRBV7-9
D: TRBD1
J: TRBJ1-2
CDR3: CASSFGQEYGYTF
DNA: TGTGCCAGCAGCTTCGGACAGGAGTATGGCTACACCTTC

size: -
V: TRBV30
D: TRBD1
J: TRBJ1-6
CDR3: CAWSLTGDSPLHF
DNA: TGTGCCTGGAGTTTAACAGGGGATTCACCCCTCCACTTT

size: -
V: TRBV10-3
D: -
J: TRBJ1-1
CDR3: CAIRGGPNTEAFF
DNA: TGTGCCATCAGGGGGGGGCCGAACACTGAAGCTTTCTTT

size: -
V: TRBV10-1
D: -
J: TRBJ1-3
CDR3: CASSPGTGNTIYF
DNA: TGCGCCAGCAGTCCAGGGACTGGAAACACCATATATTTT

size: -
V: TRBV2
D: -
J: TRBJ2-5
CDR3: CASPSRVDETQYF
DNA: TGTGCCAGCCCGAGTCGAGTTGATGAGACCCAGTACTTC

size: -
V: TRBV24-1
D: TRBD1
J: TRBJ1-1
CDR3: CATSDGQGATEAFF
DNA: TGTGCCACCAGTGATGGACAGGGGGCCACTGAAGCTTTCTTT

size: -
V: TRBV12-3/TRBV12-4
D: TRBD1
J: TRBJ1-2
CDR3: CASRGTGGGGYTF
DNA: TGTGCCAGCAGGGGGACAGGGGGCGGTGGCTACACCTTC

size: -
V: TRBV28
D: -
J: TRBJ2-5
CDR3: CASRDSIQETQYF
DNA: TGTGCCAGCAGGGACAGCATCCAAGAGACCCAGTACTTC

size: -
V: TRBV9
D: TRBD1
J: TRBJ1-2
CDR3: CASRKTGARSYGYTF
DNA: TGTGCCAGCAGAAAAACAGGGGCACGGTCCTATGGCTACACCTTC

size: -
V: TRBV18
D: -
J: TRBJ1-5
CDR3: CASSPAGRSNQPQHF
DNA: TGTGCCAGCTCACCAGCGGGGAGGAGCAATCAGCCCCAGCATTTT

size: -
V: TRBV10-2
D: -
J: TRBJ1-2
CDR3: CASSEEVPHGYTF
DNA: TGCGCCAGCAGTGAGGAGGTGCCTCATGGCTACACCTTC

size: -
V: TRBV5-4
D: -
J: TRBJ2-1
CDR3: CASSDGGSSYNEQFF
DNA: TGTGCCAGCAGCGACGGGGGTAGCTCCTACAATGAGCAGTTCTTC

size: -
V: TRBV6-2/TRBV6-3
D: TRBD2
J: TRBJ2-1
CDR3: CASSSMTSGSYEQFF
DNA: TGTGCCAGCAGTTCTATGACTAGCGGGTCATATGAGCAGTTCTTC

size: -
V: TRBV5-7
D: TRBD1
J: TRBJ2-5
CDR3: CASSRGDRERETQYF
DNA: TGTGCCAGCAGTCGGGGGGACAGGGAACGGGAGACCCAGTACTTC

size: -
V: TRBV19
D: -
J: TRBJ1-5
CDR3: CASSIGPNSNQPQHF
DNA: TGTGCCAGTAGTATCGGTCCCAATAGCAATCAGCCCCAGCATTTT

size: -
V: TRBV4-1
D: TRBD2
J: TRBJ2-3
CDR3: CAAAGSSTDTQYF
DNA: TGCGCGGCAGCGGGGTCTAGCACAGATACGCAGTATTTT

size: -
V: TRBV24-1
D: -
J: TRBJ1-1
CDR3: CATSAPGRAEAFF
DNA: TGTGCCACCAGTGCTCCGGGGAGGGCTGAAGCTTTCTTT

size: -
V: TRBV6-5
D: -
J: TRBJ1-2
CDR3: CASSYSGRAGYTF
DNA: TGTGCCAGCAGTTACTCAGGGAGGGCTGGCTACACCTTC

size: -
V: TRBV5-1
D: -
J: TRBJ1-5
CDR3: CASSLGGGNQPQHF
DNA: TGCGCCAGCAGCTTGGGAGGTGGCAATCAGCCCCAGCATTTT

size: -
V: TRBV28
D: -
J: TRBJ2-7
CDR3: CASTRTYEQYF
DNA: TGTGCCAGCACTAGGACCTACGAGCAGTACTTC

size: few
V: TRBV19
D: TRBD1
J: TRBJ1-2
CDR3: CASNRGHYGYTF
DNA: TGTGCCAGTAACAGGGGGCACTATGGCTACACCTTC

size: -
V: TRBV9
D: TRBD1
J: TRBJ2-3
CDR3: CASSLSQGGPDTQYF
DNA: TGTGCCAGCAGCTTATCCCAAGGGGGCCCAGATACGCAGTATTTT

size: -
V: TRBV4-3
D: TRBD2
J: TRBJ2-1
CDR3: CASSQDRLAGADEQFF
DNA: TGCGCCAGCAGCCAAGATAGGCTAGCGGGAGCCGATGAGCAGTTCTTC

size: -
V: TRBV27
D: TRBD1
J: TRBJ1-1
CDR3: CASSSVAGGIVGTEAFF
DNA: TGTGCCAGCAGTTCGGTTGCAGGGGGGATAGTTGGCACTGAAGCTTTCTTT

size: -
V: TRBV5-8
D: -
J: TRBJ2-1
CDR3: CASSRDSSYNEQFF
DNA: TGTGCCAGCAGTCGGGACTCTTCTTACAATGAGCAGTTCTTC

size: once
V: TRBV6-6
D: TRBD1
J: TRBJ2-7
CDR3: CASSYWGQGNEQYF
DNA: TGTGCCAGCAGTTATTGGGGACAGGGGAACGAGCAGTACTTC

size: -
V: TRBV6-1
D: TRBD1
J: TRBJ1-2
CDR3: CASSEGAGQGLNTF
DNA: TGTGCCAGCAGTGAAGGAGCCGGACAGGGGCTAAACACCTTC

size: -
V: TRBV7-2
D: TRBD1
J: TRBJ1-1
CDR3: CASSSDRDTEAFF
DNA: TGTGCCAGCAGCTCAGACAGGGACACTGAAGCTTTCTTT

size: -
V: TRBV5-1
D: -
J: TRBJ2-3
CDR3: CASSPLGLLTSTDTQYF
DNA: TGCGCCAGCAGCCCCCTCGGTCTCCTCACTAGCACAGATACGCAGTATTTT

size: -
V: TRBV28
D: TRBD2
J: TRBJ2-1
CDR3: CATKGLAGEGSYNEQFF
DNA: TGTGCCACCAAGGGACTAGCGGGAGAGGGTTCCTACAATGAGCAGTTCTTC

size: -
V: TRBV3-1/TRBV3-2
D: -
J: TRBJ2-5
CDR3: CASSQDRRGRVETQYF
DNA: TGTGCCAGCAGCCAGGATCGGCGGGGGCGGGTGGAGACCCAGTACTTC

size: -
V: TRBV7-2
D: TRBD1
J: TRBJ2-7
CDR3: CASSLSRDRVEQYF
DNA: TGTGCCAGCAGCTTAAGCCGGGACAGAGTCGAGCAGTACTTC

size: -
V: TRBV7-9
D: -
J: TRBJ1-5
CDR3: CASSLVGAGQPQHF
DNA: TGTGCCAGCAGCTTAGTAGGAGCGGGACAGCCCCAGCATTTT

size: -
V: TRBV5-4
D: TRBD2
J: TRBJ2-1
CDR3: CASTTSGGLSYNEQFF
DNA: TGTGCCAGCACCACTAGCGGGGGACTCTCCTACAATGAGCAGTTCTTC

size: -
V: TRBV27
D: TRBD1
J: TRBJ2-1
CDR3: CASKAVPSRGRVNEQFF
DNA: TGTGCCAGCAAGGCCGTCCCTTCCAGGGGGCGCGTCAATGAGCAGTTCTTC

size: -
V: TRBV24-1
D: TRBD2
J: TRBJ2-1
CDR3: CATSDWTSGSSVNEQFF
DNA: TGTGCCACCAGTGACTGGACTAGCGGGAGTTCAGTAAATGAGCAGTTCTTC

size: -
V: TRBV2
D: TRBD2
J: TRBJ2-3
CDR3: CAGGLGTDTQYF
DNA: TGTGCCGGTGGACTAGGCACAGATACGCAGTATTTT

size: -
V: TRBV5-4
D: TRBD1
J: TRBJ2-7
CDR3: CASSYAQGAYEQYF
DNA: TGTGCCAGCAGCTATGCACAGGGGGCTTACGAGCAGTACTTC

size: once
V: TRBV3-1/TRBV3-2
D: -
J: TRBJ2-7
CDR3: CASSPRTAGEQYF
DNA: TGTGCCAGCAGCCCCCGGACAGCGGGAGAGCAGTACTTC

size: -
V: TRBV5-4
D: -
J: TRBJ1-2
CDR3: CASSLPDSYGYTF
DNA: TGTGCCAGCAGCTTACCCGACAGCTATGGCTACACCTTC

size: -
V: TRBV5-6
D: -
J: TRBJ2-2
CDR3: CASSFPDRRNTGELFF
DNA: TGTGCCAGCAGCTTCCCCGACAGGAGAAACACCGGGGAGCTGTTTTTT

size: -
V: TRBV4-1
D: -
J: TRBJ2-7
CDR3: CASSPPWGREPYEQYF
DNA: TGCGCCAGCAGCCCCCCGTGGGGGCGGGAGCCCTACGAGCAGTACTTC

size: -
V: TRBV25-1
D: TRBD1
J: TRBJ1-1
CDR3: CASSIRQGPNTEAFF
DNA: TGTGCCAGCAGTATTAGACAGGGCCCTAACACTGAAGCTTTCTTT

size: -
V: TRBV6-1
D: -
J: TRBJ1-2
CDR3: CASSEGTDSGYTF
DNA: TGTGCCAGCAGTGAAGGGACGGACAGTGGCTACACCTTC

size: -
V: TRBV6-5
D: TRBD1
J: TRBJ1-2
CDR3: CASSYGTDYGYTF
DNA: TGTGCCAGCAGTTACGGGACAGACTATGGCTACACCTTC